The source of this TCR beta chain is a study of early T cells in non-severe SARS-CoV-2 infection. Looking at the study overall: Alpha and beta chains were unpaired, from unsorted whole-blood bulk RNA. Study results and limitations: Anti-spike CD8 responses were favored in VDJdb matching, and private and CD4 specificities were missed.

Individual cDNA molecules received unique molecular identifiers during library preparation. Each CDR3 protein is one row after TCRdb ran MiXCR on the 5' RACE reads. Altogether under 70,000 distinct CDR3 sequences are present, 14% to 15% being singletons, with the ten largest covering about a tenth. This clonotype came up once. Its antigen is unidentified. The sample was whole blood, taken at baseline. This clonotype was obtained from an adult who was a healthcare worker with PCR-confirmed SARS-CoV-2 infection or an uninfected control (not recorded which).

The CDR3 nucleotides are TGTGCCAGCAGCTTACGAGCGGGGATGGGGGAGCAGTACTTC. It codes for CASSLRAGMGEQYF. The chain carries TRBV7-8 and TRBJ2-7, with 7 bases matching TRBD2. This CDR3 comprises 14 residues. V shed 2 bases, J shed 7 bases, and the junction held 8 bases outside the gene matches. The germline gives CDR1 SGHVS, CDR2 FQNEAQ.